These T cell receptor beta chains were read from a single sample in a study of regulatory T cells in long-lasting Graves disease. TCRdb independently ran MiXCR on the multiplex PCR reads; one entry per CDR3 protein. The sample shows some 320,000 distinct CDR3 sequences, 18% of them seen only once. Material: peripheral blood mononuclear cells (PBMCs), obtained at new diagnosis, from a patient treated with antithyroid drugs. These receptors were obtained from a female donor with Graves disease. Each CDR3 is given with its conserved first and last residue. A D gene is named only where the DNA matches it firmly. The size field is filled for only some rows; it gives once, few, many or a size class.

v_gene	len	abundance	d_gene	j_gene	CDR3nt	CDR3aa
TRBV6-1	12	many	.	TRBJ1-6	TGTGCCAGCGGGAGGGGAAATTCACCCCTCCACTTT	CASGRGNSPLHF
TRBV12-3/TRBV12-4	14	.	.	TRBJ2-5	TGTGCCAGCAGTTTAGATATACCCCGTGGGACCCAGTACTTC	CASSLDIPRGTQYF
TRBV9	15	few	TRBD2	TRBJ2-1	TGTGCCAGCAGCGCAAGACTAGCGGGATTCAATGAGCAGTTCTTC	CASSARLAGFNEQFF
TRBV13	14	many	.	TRBJ2-1	TGTGCCAGCAGCTTCGGCCGGACCCGCAGGGAGCAGTTCTTC	CASSFGRTRREQFF
TRBV14	14	many	.	TRBJ2-1	TGTGCCAGCAGCCGCCGACTCACTGACAATGAGCAGTTCTTC	CASSRRLTDNEQFF
TRBV10-2	14	.	.	TRBJ1-5	TGCGCCAGCAGTGGAGGGGGTGGGAATCAGCCCCAGCATTTT	CASSGGGGNQPQHF
TRBV27	14	many	.	TRBJ1-5	TGTGCCAGCAGTAATCCCTGGGGCAATCAGCCCCAGCATTTT	CASSNPWGNQPQHF
TRBV30	17	many	.	TRBJ2-3	TGTGCCTGGACTGCCCCCACGACTAGGGTGGCGGAGGATACGCAGTATTTT	CAWTAPTTRVAEDTQYF
TRBV11-2	16	many	TRBD2	TRBJ2-1	TGTGCCAGCAGCTGGCGGGGTAGCGGGAGGGCGAATGAGCAGTTCTTC	CASSWRGSGRANEQFF
TRBV6-2/TRBV6-3	15	.	.	TRBJ2-2	TGTGCCAGCAGTTACAACAGGGAGTTCACCGGGGAGCTGTTTTTT	CASSYNREFTGELFF
TRBV13	17	.	TRBD2	TRBJ2-3	TGTGCCAGCAGCTTAAGTGGGACTAGCGGGAGGACAGATACGCAGTATTTT	CASSLSGTSGRTDTQYF
TRBV24-1	16	many	TRBD1	TRBJ1-2	TGTGCCACCAGTGATTCCCGACAGGGACTAAACTATGGCTACACCTTC	CATSDSRQGLNYGYTF
TRBV20-1	17	.	TRBD2	TRBJ2-5	TGCAGTGCTAGAGGAGTTGCTAGCGGGGGGTACCAAGAGACCCAGTACTTC	CSARGVASGGYQETQYF
TRBV6-1	17	many	.	TRBJ2-3	TGTGCCAGCAGTGAAGGGTTAAGGGGCAGGAGCACAGATACGCAGTATTTT	CASSEGLRGRSTDTQYF
TRBV30	15	many	.	TRBJ2-1	TGTGCCTGTCAACAGGGTTTAGTCGTAAACAATGAGCAGTTCTTC	CACQQGLVVNNEQFF
TRBV24-1	13	many	.	TRBJ1-2	TGTGCCACCAGTGATTTGGACGGTTTAGGCTACACCTTC	CATSDLDGLGYTF
TRBV11-3	15	many	.	TRBJ2-1	TGTGCCAGCAGCTTAGAGGCGGGACTCTACAATGAGCAGTTCTTC	CASSLEAGLYNEQFF
TRBV6-1	14	many	.	TRBJ2-1	TGTGCCAGCACCTTTAGCGGTGGCGGCAATGAGCAGTTCTTC	CASTFSGGGNEQFF
TRBV2	14	.	.	TRBJ2-1	TGTGCCAGCAGGGGCTTGGGGTCCTACAATGAGCAGCTCTTC	CASRGLGSYNEQLF
TRBV9	17	many	TRBD2	TRBJ2-1	TGTGCCAGCAGCGTAGTTACGTTGGCGGGAGGTAGCAATGAGCAGTTCTTC	CASSVVTLAGGSNEQFF
TRBV12-3/TRBV12-4	12	many	.	TRBJ1-1	TGTGCCACCGGATGGGGGGGCACTGAAGCTTTCTTT	CATGWGGTEAFF
TRBV20-1	11	many	.	TRBJ1-1	TGCAGTGCTAGTGAGGGCACTGAAGCTTTCTTT	CSASEGTEAFF
TRBV27	12	many	.	TRBJ2-7	TGTGCCAGCACAACCCCCCCTCGGGAGCAGTACTTC	CASTTPPREQYF
TRBV12-3/TRBV12-4	12	.	.	TRBJ1-4	TGTGCCAGCAGTTTCAGTAATGAAAAACTGTTTTTT	CASSFSNEKLFF
TRBV6-2/TRBV6-3	13	many	.	TRBJ1-1	TGTGCCAGCATCCCCTGGGTATCCACTGAAGCTTTCTTT	CASIPWVSTEAFF
TRBV28	18	few	TRBD2	TRBJ2-1	TGTGCCAGCAGTCTAATACCGGGACTAGCGGAACCCTACAATGAGCAGTTCTTC	CASSLIPGLAEPYNEQFF
TRBV4-1	17	.	.	TRBJ1-5	TGCGCCAGCAGCCAAGATCCCGGGACATATAGCAATCAGCCCCAGCATTTT	CASSQDPGTYSNQPQHF
TRBV28	16	.	.	TRBJ2-2	TGTGCCAGCAGTCCGTCTGAGGCAGGGGATACCGGGGAGCTGTTTTTT	CASSPSEAGDTGELFF
TRBV6-5	16	many	TRBD2	TRBJ2-7	TGTGCCAGCAGTTTCCCCCTAGCGGGACGCTCCTACGAGCAGTACTTC	CASSFPLAGRSYEQYF
TRBV10-3	19	many	TRBD2	TRBJ2-3	TGTGCCCCCAGAGGAACGGGACTAGCGGGAGCCCTGAGCACAGATACGCAGTATTTT	CAPRGTGLAGALSTDTQYF
TRBV20-1	13	.	.	TRBJ2-4	TGCAGTGCTTTAGGGGAAGCCAAAAACATTCAGTACTTC	CSALGEAKNIQYF
TRBV20-1	13	many	.	TRBJ2-7	TGCAGTGCTAGAGCTACAGATACCTACGAGCAGTACTTC	CSARATDTYEQYF
TRBV11-2	15	many	.	TRBJ1-1	TGTGCCAGCAGCTTAGATAATTGGGTGAACACTGAAGCTTTCTTT	CASSLDNWVNTEAFF
TRBV6-1	15	many	.	TRBJ2-1	TGTGCCAGCAGCAGTCCTAGAGGGGGTAGGGATGAGCAGTTCTTC	CASSSPRGGRDEQFF
TRBV29-1	14	.	.	TRBJ2-1	TGCAGCGTTTTGGGACTCCTATCTAGAAATGAGCAGTTCTTC	CSVLGLLSRNEQFF
TRBV27	18	.	TRBD2	TRBJ2-5	TGTGCCAGCAGTTCCCCGGGACTAGCGGCCACCAAGAGGAAGACCCAGTACTTC	CASSSPGLAATKRKTQYF
TRBV20-1	15	many	.	TRBJ2-3	TGCAGTGCTAGAGGGGTGGTCGGACTGCCAGATACGCAGTATTTT	CSARGVVGLPDTQYF
TRBV12-3/TRBV12-4	16	many	.	TRBJ1-2	TGTGCCAGCAGTTTAGTGCCGCGGGCCCTTAACTATGGCTACACCTTC	CASSLVPRALNYGYTF
TRBV4-2	17	.	.	TRBJ2-3	TGTGCCAGCAGCCAAGATCCAGGCGGGCCGAGCACAGATACGCAGTATTTT	CASSQDPGGPSTDTQYF
TRBV12-3/TRBV12-4	11	.	.	TRBJ2-7	TGTGCCAGCAGTTTAATGACCGAGCAGTACTTC	CASSLMTEQYF
TRBV7-3	13	.	.	TRBJ2-2	TGTGCCAGCAGCTTAAAAGAAGGGAGGGAGCTGTTTTTT	CASSLKEGRELFF
TRBV12-3/TRBV12-4	13	many	TRBD1	TRBJ2-5	TGTGCCAGCAGACGGGACAGTGAAGAGACCCAGTACTTC	CASRRDSEETQYF
TRBV12-3/TRBV12-4	19	.	TRBD2	TRBJ2-7	TGTGCCAGCAGTTTAGCCCCCCAGGCTAGCGGGAGGGCCCCCTACGAGCAGTACTTC	CASSLAPQASGRAPYEQYF
TRBV12-3/TRBV12-4	13	many	.	TRBJ2-7	TGTGCCAGCAGTTTAGTCGTTCCCTACGAGCAGTACTTC	CASSLVVPYEQYF
TRBV28	16	.	TRBD1	TRBJ2-7	TGTGCCAGCAGTAGGGACAGGGGGCACAGGGACTACGAGCAGTACTTC	CASSRDRGHRDYEQYF
TRBV29-1	16	many	.	TRBJ2-3	TGCAGCGTTGGGGGTCTGGGGGGCCTGAGCACAGATACGCAGTATTTT	CSVGGLGGLSTDTQYF
TRBV10-3	17	many	.	TRBJ1-2	TGTGCCATCAGTGGTTGGGCCCCCCAGGACAGTTTCTATGGCTACACCTTC	CAISGWAPQDSFYGYTF
TRBV10-3	14	.	.	TRBJ2-7	TGTGCCATCAGACCTGACAGGATCGCCTACGAGCAGTACTTC	CAIRPDRIAYEQYF
TRBV27	13	.	.	TRBJ2-7	TGTGCCAGCAGTTTCAACACCGACAAGGTGCAGTACTTC	CASSFNTDKVQYF
TRBV5-4	14	.	.	TRBJ2-3	TGTGCCAGCAACAGGGAAACTAGCACAGATACGCAGTATTTT	CASNRETSTDTQYF
TRBV19	16	many	.	TRBJ2-6	TGTGCCAGTAGTACAGGGGTACGCTCTGGGGCCAACGTCCTGACTTTC	CASSTGVRSGANVLTF
TRBV2	15	many	.	TRBJ1-5	TGTGCCAGCAGTGCCCGACAGGTCAGCAATCAGCCCCAGCATTTT	CASSARQVSNQPQHF